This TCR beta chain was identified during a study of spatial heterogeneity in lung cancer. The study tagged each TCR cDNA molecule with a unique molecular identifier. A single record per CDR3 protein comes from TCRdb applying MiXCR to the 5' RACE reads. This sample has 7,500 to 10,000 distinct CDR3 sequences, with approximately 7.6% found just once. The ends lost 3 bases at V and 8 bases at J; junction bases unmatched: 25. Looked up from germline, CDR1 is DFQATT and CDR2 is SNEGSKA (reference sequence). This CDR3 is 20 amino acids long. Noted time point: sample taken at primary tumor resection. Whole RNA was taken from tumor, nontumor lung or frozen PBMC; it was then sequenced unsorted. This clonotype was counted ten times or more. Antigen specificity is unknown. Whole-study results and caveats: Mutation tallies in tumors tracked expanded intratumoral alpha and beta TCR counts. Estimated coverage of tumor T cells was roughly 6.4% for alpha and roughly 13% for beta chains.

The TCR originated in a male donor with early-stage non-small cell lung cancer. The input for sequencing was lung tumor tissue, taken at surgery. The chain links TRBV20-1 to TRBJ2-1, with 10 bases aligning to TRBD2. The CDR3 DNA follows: TGCAGTGCTAGGGCCCCCCCAGCGGGAGGGCCGAACCGACCCGAAGATGAGCAGTTCTTC. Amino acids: CSARAPPAGGPNRPEDEQFF.